This T cell receptor beta chain was obtained from a study of OX40 agonist ivuxolimab in advanced cancers. Study details: Head and neck, renal cell, melanoma or hepatocellular carcinoma were the cancers that dose-escalation patients had.

Method: immunoSEQ multiplex PCR; TCRdb's copy keeps in-frame clones and lacks some. Among around 70,000 clones, 88% were seen once, and the ten largest hold 0.75% to 1%. The germline V and J ends were trimmed by 1 base and 5 bases, with 8 bases remaining between them. CDR3 length: 13 residues. The germline gives CDR1 SGHTA, CDR2 FQGTGA. The sample was CD4+ or CD8+ T cells sorted from blood, taken in a trial of the OX40 agonist ivuxolimab. This chain connects TRBV7-3 to TRBJ2-5, with no clear D. The sequence derives from an adult with an advanced solid tumor such as melanoma, head and neck, liver or kidney cancer. The CDR3 is CASSLSPGETQYF. CDR3 bases: TGTGCCAGCAGCTTAAGCCCCGGGGAGACCCAGTACTTC.